The clone carrying this TCR beta chain was seen more than once but under ten times. The sample is drawn from a study of cytomegalovirus exposure and HLA in healthy donors. Use of 60 Vbeta and 13 Jbeta primers characterized the PCR. The data were produced by immunoSEQ multiplex PCR, yet TCRdb's version contains in-frame clones alone and is incomplete. The sample records approximately 110,000 clones, nearly 70% being singletons. With 11 bases clipped from V and 7 bases from J, the junction kept 6 bases outside the gene matches. This CDR3 is 13 amino acids long. CDR1 is SNHLY, CDR2 FYNNEI, per germline. Sequenced: PBMCs. The sequence came from a woman between 65 and 79 years old in good health and CMV-seropositive. The rearrangement joins TRBV2 to TRBJ1-4, with 11 bases fitting TRBD1. CDR3 sequence: CAGAGQGGEKLFF. The CDR3 region has the DNA TGTGCCGGAGCGGGACAGGGGGGTGAAAAACTGTTTTTT.